This T cell receptor beta chain was obtained from a study of cytomegalovirus exposure and HLA in healthy donors. In germline, CDR1 is SQVTM, CDR2 ANQGSEA. The CDR3 consists of 15 residues. With 4 bases removed from V and 0 bases from J, the gap between germline ends came to 14 bases. PCR involved 60 Vbeta and 13 Jbeta primers. The repertoire was sequenced with immunoSEQ multiplex PCR; TCRdb's copy has only in-frame clones and lacks some. The sample carries roughly 110,000 clones, 65% to 80% recorded once. The chain has TRBV29-1 and TRBJ2-3; weak D call: TRBD2 (5 bases). Material: PBMCs. The sequence came from a man aged 55 to 70 in good health and CMV-seronegative. This CDR3 is CSVGPSGISTDTQYF. CDR3 coding DNA: TGCAGCGTTGGTCCAAGCGGCATTAGCACAGATACGCAGTATTTT.